The rows below give T cell receptor beta chains drawn from one sample of a study of chemoradiotherapy in HPV16-positive cancers. Here immunoSEQ multiplex PCR was the method, and the copy in TCRdb shows in-frame clones only, minus some. The sample contains just over 15,000 clones, under 85% of which appear only once. Sample collection occurred from a patient who underwent chemoradiotherapy. Receptors originate from a human donor with HPV-associated anogenital cancer. The CDR3 runs from the conserved cysteine through the conserved F or W. A D gene is named only where the DNA matches it firmly. The size of a clone is reported for some rows only, either as once, few or many, or as a class for expanded clones.

d_gene: NA; j_gene: TRBJ1-2; abundance: NA; v_gene: TRBV6-5; CDR3aa: CASSYSPSYGYTF; CDR3nt: TGTGCCAGCAGTTACTCACCCAGCTATGGCTACACCTTC
d_gene: NA; j_gene: TRBJ2-3; abundance: NA; v_gene: TRBV20-1; CDR3aa: CSAQGPEQYF; CDR3nt: TGCAGTGCTCAGGGGCCAGAGCAGTATTTT
d_gene: NA; j_gene: TRBJ1-4; abundance: NA; v_gene: TRBV11-3; CDR3aa: CASSLVGENLDFDLF; CDR3nt: TGTGCCAGCAGCTTAGTAGGGGAAAACCTCGATTTCGACCTTTTT
d_gene: TRBD1; j_gene: TRBJ1-6; abundance: NA; v_gene: TRBV7-2; CDR3aa: CASSPLLDRGDSPLHF; CDR3nt: TGTGCCAGCAGCCCCCTCTTGGACAGGGGGGATTCACCCCTCCACTTT
d_gene: TRBD2; j_gene: TRBJ2-2; abundance: few; v_gene: TRBV6-5; CDR3aa: CASSYSSGVTPGELFF; CDR3nt: TGTGCCAGCAGTTACTCTAGCGGGGTAACACCGGGTGAGCTGTTTTTT
d_gene: NA; j_gene: TRBJ1-2; abundance: NA; v_gene: TRBV9; CDR3aa: CASSVRQGYGYTF; CDR3nt: TGTGCCAGCAGCGTTAGGCAGGGTTATGGCTACACCTTC
d_gene: NA; j_gene: TRBJ2-2; abundance: NA; v_gene: TRBV6-5; CDR3aa: CASSYSRGVGTGELFF; CDR3nt: TGTGCCAGCAGTTACTCGAGGGGAGTTGGCACCGGGGAGCTGTTTTTT
d_gene: NA; j_gene: TRBJ2-1; abundance: NA; v_gene: TRBV5-1; CDR3aa: CASSFGGDHEQFF; CDR3nt: TGCGCCAGCAGCTTTGGAGGGGACCATGAGCAGTTCTTC
d_gene: TRBD1; j_gene: TRBJ2-3; abundance: NA; v_gene: TRBV6-1; CDR3aa: CASSGTGGADTQYF; CDR3nt: TGTGCCAGCAGCGGGACAGGGGGCGCAGATACGCAGTATTTT
d_gene: NA; j_gene: TRBJ1-5; abundance: NA; v_gene: TRBV18; CDR3aa: CASSLVGGANSNQPQHF; CDR3nt: TGTGCCAGCTCCCTCGTTGGGGGCGCCAATAGCAATCAGCCCCAGCATTTT
d_gene: NA; j_gene: TRBJ2-3; abundance: NA; v_gene: TRBV19; CDR3aa: CASSYGTDTQYF; CDR3nt: TGTGCCAGTAGTTACGGCACAGATACGCAGTATTTT
d_gene: TRBD2; j_gene: TRBJ2-1; abundance: NA; v_gene: TRBV12-5; CDR3aa: CASGPGLAGYNEQFF; CDR3nt: TGTGCTAGTGGCCCGGGACTAGCGGGGTACAATGAGCAGTTCTTC
d_gene: TRBD2; j_gene: TRBJ2-1; abundance: few; v_gene: TRBV4-3; CDR3aa: CASSHLGTSLYNEQFF; CDR3nt: TGCGCCAGCAGCCACCTCGGGACTAGCCTCTACAATGAGCAGTTCTTC
d_gene: NA; j_gene: TRBJ2-1; abundance: NA; v_gene: TRBV4-3; CDR3aa: CASSQLSADNEQFF; CDR3nt: TGCGCCAGCAGCCAACTGTCAGCGGACAATGAGCAGTTCTTC
d_gene: NA; j_gene: TRBJ2-7; abundance: NA; v_gene: TRBV30; CDR3aa: CAWSRSSYEQYF; CDR3nt: TGTGCCTGGAGTAGGTCGTCATACGAGCAGTACTTC
d_gene: NA; j_gene: TRBJ1-2; abundance: NA; v_gene: TRBV2; CDR3aa: CAKNRGELDGYTF; CDR3nt: TGTGCAAAAAATCGGGGGGAGTTGGATGGCTACACCTTC
d_gene: TRBD1; j_gene: TRBJ1-1; abundance: NA; v_gene: TRBV5-4; CDR3aa: CASRRVGWVGRTGINTEAFF; CDR3nt: TGTGCCAGCAGAAGAGTGGGGTGGGTTGGGAGGACAGGGATTAACACTGAAGCTTTCTTT
d_gene: TRBD2; j_gene: TRBJ2-3; abundance: NA; v_gene: TRBV6-1; CDR3aa: CASRPTTGGTDTQYF; CDR3nt: TGTGCCAGCAGACCTACAACGGGGGGAACAGATACGCAGTATTTT
d_gene: NA; j_gene: TRBJ1-2; abundance: NA; v_gene: TRBV9; CDR3aa: CASSVGAGGEDGYGYTF; CDR3nt: TGTGCCAGCAGCGTAGGGGCCGGGGGCGAGGATGGCTATGGCTACACCTTC
d_gene: NA; j_gene: TRBJ2-5; abundance: few; v_gene: TRBV15; CDR3aa: CATSRDPRDYQETQYF; CDR3nt: TGTGCCACCAGCAGAGACCCTCGGGACTACCAAGAGACCCAGTACTTC
d_gene: TRBD2; j_gene: TRBJ2-5; abundance: NA; v_gene: TRBV7-9; CDR3aa: CASSRHREGPETQYF; CDR3nt: TGTGCCAGCAGCCGTCACCGGGAGGGCCCAGAGACCCAGTACTTC
d_gene: TRBD1; j_gene: TRBJ1-2; abundance: NA; v_gene: TRBV25-1; CDR3aa: CASSETLTGGNTDGYTF; CDR3nt: TGTGCCAGCAGTGAAACGCTTACAGGGGGTAATACTGATGGCTACACCTTC
d_gene: TRBD1; j_gene: TRBJ1-3; abundance: NA; v_gene: TRBV15; CDR3aa: CATSRGGQKGNTIYF; CDR3nt: TGTGCCACCAGCAGAGGGGGACAGAAAGGAAACACCATATATTTT
d_gene: NA; j_gene: TRBJ2-2; abundance: NA; v_gene: TRBV7-9; CDR3aa: CASSPDRTRGTGELFF; CDR3nt: TGTGCCAGCAGCCCTGACAGGACCCGGGGCACCGGGGAGCTGTTTTTT
d_gene: NA; j_gene: TRBJ2-7; abundance: NA; v_gene: TRBV5-1; CDR3aa: CASSLGGGASYEQYF; CDR3nt: TGCGCCAGCAGCTTGGGTGGGGGAGCCTCCTACGAGCAGTACTTC
d_gene: TRBD1; j_gene: TRBJ2-3; abundance: NA; v_gene: TRBV7-9; CDR3aa: CASSLNQRTGGPDTQYF; CDR3nt: TGTGCCAGCAGCTTGAATCAACGTACAGGGGGACCAGATACGCAGTATTTT
d_gene: TRBD1; j_gene: TRBJ1-1; abundance: NA; v_gene: TRBV7-8; CDR3aa: CASILTGTGGRAFF; CDR3nt: TGTGCCAGCATCCTTACCGGGACAGGGGGGCGGGCTTTCTTT
d_gene: NA; j_gene: TRBJ1-2; abundance: NA; v_gene: TRBV6-1; CDR3aa: CASSESTQVRGYTF; CDR3nt: TGTGCCAGCAGTGAAAGCACGCAGGTTCGTGGCTACACCTTC
d_gene: TRBD2; j_gene: TRBJ2-5; abundance: NA; v_gene: TRBV9; CDR3aa: CASSVSGGRETQYF; CDR3nt: TGTGCCAGCAGCGTATCGGGAGGTAGAGAGACCCAGTACTTC
d_gene: NA; j_gene: TRBJ2-7; abundance: NA; v_gene: TRBV2; CDR3aa: CASSEFSCEQYF; CDR3nt: TGTGCCAGCAGTGAATTTTCCTGCGAGCAGTACTTC
d_gene: TRBD1; j_gene: TRBJ1-2; abundance: NA; v_gene: TRBV6-5; CDR3aa: CASSRTGTDPAGYTF; CDR3nt: TGTGCCAGCAGTCGGACCGGGACAGACCCGGCGGGCTACACCTTC
d_gene: NA; j_gene: TRBJ1-3; abundance: NA; v_gene: TRBV4-1; CDR3aa: CASTSTGSGNTIYF; CDR3nt: TGCGCCAGCACCTCGACTGGGTCTGGAAACACCATATATTTT
d_gene: NA; j_gene: TRBJ1-2; abundance: NA; v_gene: TRBV5-5; CDR3aa: CASSSPPGGYTF; CDR3nt: TGTGCCAGCAGCTCTCCCCCGGGAGGCTACACCTTC
d_gene: NA; j_gene: TRBJ1-4; abundance: NA; v_gene: TRBV15; CDR3aa: CATSRDLGLRLPNEKLFF; CDR3nt: TGTGCCACCAGCAGAGATCTCGGCCTCCGGCTTCCTAATGAAAAACTGTTTTTT
d_gene: NA; j_gene: TRBJ1-1; abundance: few; v_gene: TRBV7-3; CDR3aa: CASSKTGPTEAFF; CDR3nt: TGTGCCAGCAGCAAAACAGGGCCCACTGAAGCTTTCTTT
d_gene: NA; j_gene: TRBJ2-1; abundance: NA; v_gene: TRBV29-1; CDR3aa: CSVGVQTRSYNEQFF; CDR3nt: TGCAGCGTCGGGGTACAGACCCGTTCCTACAATGAGCAGTTCTTC
d_gene: NA; j_gene: TRBJ2-7; abundance: NA; v_gene: TRBV28; CDR3aa: CASSLSRGRSYEQYF; CDR3nt: TGTGCCAGCAGTTTGAGTAGGGGACGCTCCTACGAGCAGTACTTC
d_gene: NA; j_gene: TRBJ1-5; abundance: NA; v_gene: TRBV11-3; CDR3aa: CASSLGPGRPQHF; CDR3nt: TGTGCCAGCAGCTTAGGGCCAGGGAGGCCCCAGCATTTT
d_gene: TRBD1; j_gene: TRBJ2-1; abundance: once; v_gene: TRBV5-8; CDR3aa: CASSLRRGQGAYEQFF; CDR3nt: TGTGCCAGCAGCTTGCGGCGGGGACAGGGGGCCTATGAGCAGTTCTTC
d_gene: NA; j_gene: TRBJ1-5; abundance: NA; v_gene: TRBV29-1; CDR3aa: CSVRSGPNQPQHF; CDR3nt: TGCAGCGTGCGCAGTGGTCCCAATCAGCCCCAGCATTTT
d_gene: NA; j_gene: TRBJ1-4; abundance: NA; v_gene: TRBV7-2; CDR3aa: CASSADRPEKLFF; CDR3nt: TGTGCCAGCAGCGCGGACAGACCCGAAAAACTGTTTTTT
d_gene: NA; j_gene: TRBJ2-3; abundance: NA; v_gene: TRBV9; CDR3aa: CASSVMGDTQYF; CDR3nt: TGTGCCAGCAGCGTAATGGGGGACACGCAGTATTTT
d_gene: NA; j_gene: TRBJ1-1; abundance: NA; v_gene: TRBV27; CDR3aa: CASSLGRRTEAFF; CDR3nt: TGTGCCAGCAGTCTGGGACGCCGCACTGAAGCTTTCTTT
d_gene: TRBD2; j_gene: TRBJ2-1; abundance: once; v_gene: TRBV7-2; CDR3aa: CASSPYRLSGGHNEQFF; CDR3nt: TGTGCCAGCAGCCCCTACCGCCTCAGCGGGGGCCACAATGAGCAGTTCTTC
d_gene: TRBD1; j_gene: TRBJ1-5; abundance: NA; v_gene: TRBV4-3; CDR3aa: CASSLTGRGQPQHF; CDR3nt: TGCGCCAGCAGCTTGACAGGGCGGGGACAGCCCCAGCATTTT
d_gene: NA; j_gene: TRBJ1-4; abundance: NA; v_gene: TRBV19; CDR3aa: CASSYTPTGYREKLFF; CDR3nt: TGTGCCAGTAGTTACACTCCTACGGGGTATCGTGAAAAACTGTTTTTT
d_gene: NA; j_gene: TRBJ2-4; abundance: NA; v_gene: TRBV2; CDR3aa: CASSETLLLGNIQYF; CDR3nt: TGTGCCAGCAGTGAGACCCTCCTTCTCGGAAACATTCAGTACTTC
d_gene: NA; j_gene: TRBJ2-6; abundance: NA; v_gene: TRBV9; CDR3aa: CASSVGVFGANVLTF; CDR3nt: TGTGCCAGCAGCGTAGGGGTGTTTGGGGCCAACGTCCTGACTTTC
d_gene: NA; j_gene: TRBJ1-1; abundance: NA; v_gene: TRBV7-3; CDR3aa: CASSPGTKSTEAFF; CDR3nt: TGTGCCAGCAGCCCAGGGACCAAGAGCACTGAAGCTTTCTTT
d_gene: TRBD1; j_gene: TRBJ1-2; abundance: once; v_gene: TRBV9; CDR3aa: CASSVNRGSNYGYTF; CDR3nt: TGTGCCAGCAGCGTAAACAGGGGATCGAACTATGGCTACACCTTC
d_gene: TRBD2; j_gene: TRBJ2-5; abundance: NA; v_gene: TRBV11-3; CDR3aa: CASSPSGPAGEEETQYF; CDR3nt: TGTGCCAGCAGCCCGTCCGGGCCAGCGGGGGAGGAAGAGACCCAGTACTTC
d_gene: NA; j_gene: TRBJ1-3; abundance: NA; v_gene: TRBV7-9; CDR3aa: CASSLYQGGNTIYF; CDR3nt: TGTGCCAGCAGCTTATATCAGGGGGGAAACACCATATATTTT
d_gene: NA; j_gene: TRBJ2-1; abundance: NA; v_gene: TRBV7-2; CDR3aa: CASSLPYDEQFF; CDR3nt: TGTGCCAGCAGCCTCCCCTACGATGAGCAGTTCTTC
d_gene: NA; j_gene: TRBJ1-2; abundance: NA; v_gene: TRBV4-3; CDR3aa: CASSPRVDTNYGYTF; CDR3nt: TGCGCCAGCAGCCCTCGTGTGGACACTAACTATGGCTACACCTTC
d_gene: TRBD1; j_gene: TRBJ2-2; abundance: NA; v_gene: TRBV4-1; CDR3aa: CASSQGNRGQGTGELFF; CDR3nt: TGCGCCAGCAGCCAAGGGAACAGGGGGCAGGGCACCGGGGAGCTGTTTTTT
d_gene: TRBD2; j_gene: TRBJ2-5; abundance: NA; v_gene: TRBV5-1; CDR3aa: CASSLGAGGKETQYF; CDR3nt: TGCGCCAGCAGCTTGGGCGCGGGGGGGAAAGAGACCCAGTACTTC
d_gene: NA; j_gene: TRBJ1-1; abundance: NA; v_gene: TRBV14; CDR3aa: CASTGASMNTEAFF; CDR3nt: TGTGCCAGTACCGGAGCGAGCATGAACACTGAAGCTTTCTTT
d_gene: TRBD1; j_gene: TRBJ1-6; abundance: few; v_gene: TRBV6-1; CDR3aa: CASGTAAYNSPLHF; CDR3nt: TGTGCCAGCGGGACAGCGGCCTATAATTCACCCCTCCACTTT
d_gene: NA; j_gene: TRBJ2-7; abundance: NA; v_gene: TRBV5-1; CDR3aa: CASSTQAGRDEQYF; CDR3nt: TGCGCCAGCAGCACCCAGGCAGGGCGGGACGAGCAGTACTTC
d_gene: NA; j_gene: TRBJ2-1; abundance: NA; v_gene: TRBV5-1; CDR3aa: CASTSGDGSYNEQFF; CDR3nt: TGCGCCAGCACTTCAGGGGATGGGTCCTACAATGAGCAGTTCTTC